These 20 T cell receptor beta chains were sequenced from one sample in a study of Graves' ophthalmopathy and Graves' hyperthyroidism. Amplification of the TCR beta CDR3 regions used RNA transcripts (as template). Second-round multiplex PCR came after a first-round RT-PCR that employed HTBI primers. MiXCR, applied by TCRdb to the multiplex PCR reads, yields one record per CDR3 protein. The data hold around 1.1 million distinct CDR3 sequences, with roughly two fifths observed a single time. Material for sequencing was peripheral blood or thyroid tissue (not recorded which). These TCRs come from an adult man with Graves' hyperthyroidism.

This clonotype has a count of ten or more. The chain has TRBV7-8 and TRBJ2-2, with a possible D match to TRBD1 (6 bases). The CDR3 totals 17 residues. Per germline, CDR1 SGHVS and CDR2 FQNEAQ. V lost 5 bases, J lost 0 bases, and 16 bases lay in between. The CDR3 nucleotides are TGTGCCAGCAGCACAAAGCTTGGGACAACGAACACCGGGGAGCTGTTTTTT. Its translation: CASSTKLGTTNTGELFF.

As for this clonotype: It may be a read error: a sequence one base away is much more abundant. This sequence joins TRBV10-3 and TRBJ2-5, with D possibly matching TRBD2 (5 bases). Germline-derived CDR1 and CDR2 are ENHRY and SYGVKD. V lost 3 bases to trimming and J lost 6 bases, with 8 bases between them. The CDR3 totals 12 residues. The CDR3 sequence is CAISDPGKTQYF. The CDR3 nucleotides read TGTGCCATCAGTGATCCGGGAAAGACCCAGTACTTC.

The DNA of the CDR3 is TGTGCCAGCAGTGACCAACACAGGGCTAGTTCCTACGAGCAGTACTTC. It codes for CASSDQHRASSYEQYF. V is TRBV25-1 and J is TRBJ2-7; a possible D gene is TRBD1 (6 bases). Germline V lookup: CDR1 MGHDK, CDR2 SYGVNS. V lost 3 bases, J lost 1 base, and 16 bases lay in between. The CDR3 contains 16 residues.

The table lists this clonotype with a few counts. This sequence joins TRBV28 and TRBJ1-5; tentative D call: TRBD1 (5 bases). CDR1 and CDR2 (germline): MDHEN, SYDVKM. V was shortened by 6 bases and J by 1 base, with 19 bases between the two germline ends. The CDR3 sequence is 17 residues long. The CDR3, as DNA: TGTGCCAGCAGAGTCGGGCACGGTGAGGGGAGCAATCAGCCCCAGCATTTT. The encoded protein is CASRVGHGEGSNQPQHF.

V is TRBV10-2 and J is TRBJ1-5; no firm D call. Looked up from germline, CDR1 is WSHSY and CDR2 is SAAADI. The CDR3 contains 13 residues. The ends were cut back, 5 bases at V and 6 bases at J, with 11 bases in the middle. The CDR3 DNA reads TGCGCCAGCAGTAACGGGGTGGGTCAGCCCCAGCATTTT. It specifies CASSNGVGQPQHF.

This clonotype was recorded many times. V usage is TRBV4-1 and J usage is TRBJ1-5; the D is unclear. This CDR3 is built from 15 residues. The V gene lost 0 bases and the J gene lost 7 bases, with 13 bases spanning the gap. CDR1 MGHRA and CDR2 YSYEKL come from the germline V gene. The CDR3 here is CASSQEAEGRQPQHF. Here the CDR3 DNA reads TGCGCCAGCAGCCAAGAGGCGGAGGGTAGGCAGCCCCAGCATTTT.

This clonotype was detected many times. This chain uses TRBV24-1 with TRBJ2-5, with D unclear. The CDR3 is 12 residues long. Trimming left V 2 bases short and J 5 bases short, with 5 bases between. Germline lookup yields CDR1 KGHDR and CDR2 SFDVKD. The CDR3 sequence is CATSDSRETQYF. The CDR3 DNA reads as TGTGCCACCAGTGATTCGAGGGAGACCCAGTACTTC.

As to this clonotype: A much larger clone is a single base away; this may be a read error. The chain carries TRBV20-1 and TRBJ2-5, with D perhaps TRBD2 (5 bases). Trimming took off 5 bases at V and 2 bases at J, with 9 bases between the two ends. This CDR3 has 12 amino acids. Germline CDR1 is DFQATT and CDR2 is SNEGSKA (reference sequence). CDR3 coding DNA: TGCAGTGCTCCCCCGGGACAAGAGACCCAGTACTTC. It is translated as CSAPPGQETQYF.

This clonotype was recorded many times. The chain links TRBV7-8 to TRBJ1-1, with D possibly TRBD1 on 6 matching bases. The CDR3 loop spans 14 amino acids. Germline V gene data show CDR1 as SGHVS and CDR2 as FQNEAQ. Between the trimmed V and J ends, which lost 4 bases and 4 bases, there was a span of 13 bases. CDR3 sequence reads: CASSSHPGATEAFF. The CDR3 coding sequence is TGTGCCAGCAGCTCCCATCCAGGGGCCACTGAAGCTTTCTTT. The variable domain in full, completed from reference TRBV7-8 and TRBJ1-1, reads GAGVSQSPRYKVAKRGQDVALRCDPISGHVSLFWYQQALGQGPEFLTYFQNEAQLDKSGLPSDRFFAERPEGSVSTLKIQRTQQEDSAVYLCASSSHPGATEAFFGQGTRLTVV.

This clonotype was seen many times. This sequence joins TRBV10-3 and TRBJ2-5; D possibly uses TRBD1 or TRBD2 (5 bases each). V lost 3 bases, J lost 1 base, and 9 bases lay in between. CDR3 length equals 14 residues. CDR1 and CDR2 (germline): ENHRY, SYGVKD. DNA of the CDR3: TGTGCCATCAGTGACCGAGGGGCCCAAGAGACCCAGTACTTC. Translation gives CAISDRGAQETQYF.

This chain links TRBV6-5 with TRBJ2-7; D not certain. The CDR3 extends over 16 amino acids. Trimming cost V 0 bases and J 1 base, with 13 bases left between them. The V gene's germline CDR1 is MNHEY and CDR2 SVGAGI. CDR3 region: CASSYSVWAESYEQYF. The CDR3 DNA reads TGTGCCAGCAGTTACTCGGTATGGGCAGAGTCCTACGAGCAGTACTTC.

In this sample, this clonotype turned up many times. The rearrangement uses TRBV7-2 and TRBJ1-2; 7 bases agree with TRBD1. Germline V CDR1 and CDR2: SGHTA, FQGNSA. Trimming at V came to 4 bases and at J to 6 bases, leaving 14 bases not matched to a gene. This CDR3 comprises 16 residues. The CDR3 sequence is CASSSTPGGSLDGYTF. As DNA, the CDR3 is TGTGCCAGCAGCTCTACCCCAGGGGGGAGCTTAGATGGCTACACCTTC.

This clonotype came up a few times. This chain joins TRBV9 and TRBJ2-7, with 7 bases identical to TRBD2. There are 16 residues in the CDR3. Germline CDR1 and CDR2: SGDLS and YYNGEE. V was clipped by 3 bases and J by 0 bases; unmatched bases: 9. The CDR3 DNA sequence: TGTGCCAGCAGCGAGGGACCCGGGACTACCTCCTACGAGCAGTACTTC. Amino acid sequence: CASSEGPGTTSYEQYF.

This clonotype was observed a few times. This chain uses TRBV2 with TRBJ1-1; perhaps TRBD1 as D (6 bases). There are 15 residues in the CDR3. Trimming removed 6 bases from V and 4 bases from J, with 18 bases in between. CDR1 is SNHLY and CDR2 is FYNNEI in the germline V gene. For the CDR3, the DNA is TGTGCCAGCAGGTTAACAGGGATTAGGGGCACTGAAGCTTTCTTT. It yields the protein CASRLTGIRGTEAFF.

This chain links TRBV12-3 or TRBV12-4 with TRBJ1-4; D gene uncertain. V lost 6 bases and J 8 bases, leaving 10 bases between the germline ends. This CDR3 spans 12 amino acids. The CDR3, as DNA: TGTGCCAGCAGCTCCGTGTCCGAAAAACTGTTTTTT. As protein: CASSSVSEKLFF.

This clonotype was detected a few times. The chain couples TRBV25-1 to TRBJ2-5, with 9 bases matching TRBD2. Trimming took 8 bases from V and 1 from J; bases not matched to a gene: 8. Germline CDR1 and CDR2: MGHDK and SYGVNS. This CDR3 spans 15 amino acids. CDR3 amino acids: CASSWGRGGQETQYF. CDR3 in DNA: TGTGCCAGCTCCTGGGGGCGGGGGGGCCAAGAGACCCAGTACTTC.

The sample holds many counts of this clonotype. This chain connects TRBV19 to TRBJ1-1; TRBD1 is a possible D gene (5 bases). The CDR3 sequence is 15 residues long. The V end was cut by 1 base, the J end by 4 bases, with 13 bases between. Germline V lookup: CDR1 LNHDA, CDR2 SQIVND (reference sequence). CDR3 DNA: TGTGCCAGTAGTATAGTCCGGGGGTTGGGCACTGAAGCTTTCTTT. Translating it yields CASSIVRGLGTEAFF.

There are many counts of this clonotype. CDR3 coding DNA: TGTGCCAGCAGCTTCGAGGACAGGGTGAGGGACTATGGCTACACCTTC. Translated, it gives CASSFEDRVRDYGYTF. This rearrangement joins TRBV7-9 to TRBJ1-2, with TRBD1 matching over 8 bases. The CDR3 extends over 16 amino acids. Germline V gene lookup returns CDR1 SEHNR and CDR2 FQNEAQ (reference sequence). Trimming cost V 3 bases and J 3 bases; bases outside gene matches: 9.

With regard to this clonotype: A read error may be the cause here, since a much bigger clone is one base away. The CDR3 protein is CASGPQTGSNSPLHF. The DNA for the CDR3 is TGTGCCAGCGGCCCGCAGACAGGGTCTAATTCACCCCTCCACTTT. The gene calls are TRBV5-6 and TRBJ1-6; 7 bases are a match to TRBD1. V shed 7 bases, J shed 6 bases, and the junction held 10 bases outside the gene matches. CDR3 size: 15 residues. Germline CDR1 and CDR2: SGHDT and YYEEEE.

This chain uses TRBV4-3 with TRBJ1-2; no reliable D call. The CDR3 is 14 amino acids. Germline V gene lookup returns CDR1 LGHNA and CDR2 YSLEER. V dropped 3 bases and J dropped 3 bases, with 11 bases sitting between them. The CDR3: CASSHRRFDYGYTF. CDR3 coding DNA: TGCGCCAGCAGCCACCGCAGGTTCGACTATGGCTACACCTTC.